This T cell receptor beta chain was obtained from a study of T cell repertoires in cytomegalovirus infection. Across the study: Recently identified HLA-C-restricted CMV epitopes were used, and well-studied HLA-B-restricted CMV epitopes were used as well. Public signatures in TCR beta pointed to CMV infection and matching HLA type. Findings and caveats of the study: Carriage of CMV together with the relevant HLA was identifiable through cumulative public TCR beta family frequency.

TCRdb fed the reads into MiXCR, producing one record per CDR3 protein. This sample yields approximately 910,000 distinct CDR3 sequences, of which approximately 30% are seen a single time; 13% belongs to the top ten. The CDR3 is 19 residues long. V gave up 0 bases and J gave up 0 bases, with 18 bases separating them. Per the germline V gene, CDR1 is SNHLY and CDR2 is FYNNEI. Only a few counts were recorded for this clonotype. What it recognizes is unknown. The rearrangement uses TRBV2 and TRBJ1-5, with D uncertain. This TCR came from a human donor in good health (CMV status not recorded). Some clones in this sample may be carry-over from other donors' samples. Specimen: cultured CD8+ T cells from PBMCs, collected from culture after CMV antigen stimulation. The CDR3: CASSEASGRHRSSNQPQHF. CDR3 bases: TGTGCCAGCAGTGAAGCTAGTGGGAGACACAGAAGTAGCAATCAGCCCCAGCATTTT. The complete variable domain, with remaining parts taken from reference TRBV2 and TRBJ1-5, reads EPEVTQTPSHQVTQMGQEVILRCVPISNHLYFYWYRQILGQKVEFLVSFYNNEISEKSEIFDDQFSVERPDGSNFTLKIRSTKLEDSAMYFCASSEASGRHRSSNQPQHFGDGTRLSIL.